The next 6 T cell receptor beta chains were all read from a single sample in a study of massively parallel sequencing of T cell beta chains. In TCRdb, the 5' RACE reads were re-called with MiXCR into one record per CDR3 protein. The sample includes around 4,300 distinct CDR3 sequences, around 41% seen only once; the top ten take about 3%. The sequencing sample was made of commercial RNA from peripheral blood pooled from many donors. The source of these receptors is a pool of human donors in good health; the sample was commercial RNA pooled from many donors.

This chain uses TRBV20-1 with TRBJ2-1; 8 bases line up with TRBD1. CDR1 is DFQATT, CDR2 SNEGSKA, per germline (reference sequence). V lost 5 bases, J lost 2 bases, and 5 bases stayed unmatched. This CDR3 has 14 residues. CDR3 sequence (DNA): TGCAGTGCTCCAGGGACAGGCCCCTACAATGAGCAGTTCTTC. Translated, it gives CSAPGTGPYNEQFF.

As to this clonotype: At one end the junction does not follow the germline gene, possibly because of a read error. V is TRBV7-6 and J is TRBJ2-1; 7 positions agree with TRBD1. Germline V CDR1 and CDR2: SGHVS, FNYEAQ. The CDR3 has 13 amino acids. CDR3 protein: CASSSTGSNEQFF. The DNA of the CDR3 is TGTGCTAGCAGCTCGACAGGGAGCAATGAGCAGTTCTTC.

The CDR3 spells CASSPGQGIVDTQYF. DNA for the CDR3: TGTGCCAGCAGTCCTGGACAGGGGATCGTGGATACGCAGTATTTT. V gene TRBV6-4 combines with J gene TRBJ2-3; 9 bases line up with TRBD1. V dropped 5 bases and J dropped 6; count of bases not matched to a gene: 9. Germline values: CDR1 MRHNA, CDR2 SNTAGT. The CDR3 runs to 15 residues.

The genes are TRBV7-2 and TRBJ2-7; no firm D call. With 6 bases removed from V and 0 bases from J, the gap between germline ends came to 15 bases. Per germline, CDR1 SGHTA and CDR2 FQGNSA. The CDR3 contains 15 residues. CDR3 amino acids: CASSLMRHLSYEQYF. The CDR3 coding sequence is TGTGCCAGCAGTCTAATGCGGCATCTCTCCTACGAGCAGTACTTC.

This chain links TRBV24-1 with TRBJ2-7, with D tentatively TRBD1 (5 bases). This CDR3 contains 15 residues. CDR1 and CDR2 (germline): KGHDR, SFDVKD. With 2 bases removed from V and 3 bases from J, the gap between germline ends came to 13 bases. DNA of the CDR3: TGTGCCACCAGTGATTGGATTGACAGCGACTACGAGCAGTACTTC. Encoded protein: CATSDWIDSDYEQYF.

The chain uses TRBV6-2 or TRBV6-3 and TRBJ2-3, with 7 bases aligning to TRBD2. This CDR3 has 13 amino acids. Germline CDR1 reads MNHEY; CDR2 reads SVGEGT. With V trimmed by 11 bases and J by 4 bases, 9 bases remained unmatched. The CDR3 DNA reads TGTGCCGGCCCACCCCTAGCGGCAGATACGCAGTATTTT. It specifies CAGPPLAADTQYF.